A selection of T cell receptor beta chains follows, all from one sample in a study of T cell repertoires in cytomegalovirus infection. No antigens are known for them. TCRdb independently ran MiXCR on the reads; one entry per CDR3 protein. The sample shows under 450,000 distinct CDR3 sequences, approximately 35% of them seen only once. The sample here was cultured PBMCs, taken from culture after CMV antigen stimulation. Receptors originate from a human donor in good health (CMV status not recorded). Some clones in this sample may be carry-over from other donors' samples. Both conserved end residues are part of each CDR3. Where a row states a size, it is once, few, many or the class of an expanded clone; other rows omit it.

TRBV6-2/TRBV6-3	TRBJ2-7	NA	CASSYSSGRAYTYEQYF
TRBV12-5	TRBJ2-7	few	CASGSCEQYF
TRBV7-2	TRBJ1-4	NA	CASSPGQGYEKLFF
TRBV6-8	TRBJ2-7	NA	CASWTGSYEQYF
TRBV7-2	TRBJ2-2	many	CASSLAHTTGELFF
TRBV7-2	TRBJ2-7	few	CASSFLRDYEQYF
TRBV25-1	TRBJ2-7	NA	CASSEPGTGSSEQYF
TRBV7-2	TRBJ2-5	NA	CASSLWQGLQETQYF
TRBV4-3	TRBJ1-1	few	CASSQDLHTEAFF
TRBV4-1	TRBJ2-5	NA	CASSQETGANQETQYF
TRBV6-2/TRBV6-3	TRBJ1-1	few	CASRKQGIPEAFF
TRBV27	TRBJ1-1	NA	CASSSAGTGGRGAFF
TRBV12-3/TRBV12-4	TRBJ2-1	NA	CASSLRGQYNEQFF
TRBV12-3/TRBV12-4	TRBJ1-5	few	CASSPGHLAQWSQHF
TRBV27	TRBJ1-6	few	CASSFQSGGTTLHF
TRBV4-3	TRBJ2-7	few	CASSQDGSGQGYEQYF
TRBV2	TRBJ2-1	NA	CASSRTSGSRRSYNEQFF
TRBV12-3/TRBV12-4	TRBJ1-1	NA	CASTGPDRGDAFF